In its sample, the clone carrying this T cell receptor (beta chain) was seen many times. Its antigen is undetermined. This sample is part of a study of HIV-infected children after antiretroviral therapy interruption. Overall study context: Weeks 0, 12, interruption end (24 or 48), and about 3 years post-study gave interruption-arm samples. In continuous treatment, analyzed samples were from weeks 0, 48 and 150.

Stated treatment: PENTA 11 planned treatment interruption arm or continuous ART arm. Naive CD4+ CD45RA+ CD45RO- T cells were FACS-sorted from thawed PBMCs. Study results and limitations: Naive CD4+ CDR3 sharing between time points fell after interruption began.

A 3' RACE protocol on RNA, with unique molecular identifiers, produced the TCR library. TCRdb reprocessed the 3' RACE reads via MiXCR and lists one record per CDR3 protein. The sample contains more than 75,000 distinct CDR3 sequences, 5.5% to 8.5% of which appear only once. CDR1 is SGHRS, CDR2 YFSETQ, per germline. The CDR3 is 15 amino acids. Unmatched junction bases numbered 6, after V lost 1 base and J lost 7 bases. J is TRBJ2-7 and V is TRBV5-1; 12 nucleotides agree with TRBD1. This receptor was identified in a pool of human donors with HIV. The sequencing used CD45RA+ CD4+ T cells from PBMCs, pooled from several time points, collected from a donor given antiretroviral therapy, either interrupted or continuous. Subset specified: naive CD4+ CD45RA+ CD45RO- T cells. The CDR3 loop is CASSLLGQGAGEQYF. CDR3 in DNA: TGCGCCAGCAGCTTGTTGGGACAGGGGGCCGGGGAGCAGTACTTC.